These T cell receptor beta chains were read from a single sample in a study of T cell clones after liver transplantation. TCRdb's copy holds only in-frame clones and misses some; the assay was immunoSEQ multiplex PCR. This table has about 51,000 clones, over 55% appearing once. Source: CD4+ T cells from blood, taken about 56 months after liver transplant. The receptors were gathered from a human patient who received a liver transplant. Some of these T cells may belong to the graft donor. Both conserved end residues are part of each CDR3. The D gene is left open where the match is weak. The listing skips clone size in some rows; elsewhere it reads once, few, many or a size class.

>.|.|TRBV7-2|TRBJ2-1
TGTGCCAGCAGCCTTCCGGGTCGCCCTGGGAAGCAGTTCTTC
CASSLPGRPGKQFF
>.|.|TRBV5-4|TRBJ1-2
TGTGCCAGCAGCTTGGGACAGCAAAACTATGGCTACACCTTC
CASSLGQQNYGYTF
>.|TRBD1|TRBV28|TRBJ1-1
TGTGCCAGCAGGACGGGACAGTTTGGCACTGAAGCTTTCTTT
CASRTGQFGTEAFF
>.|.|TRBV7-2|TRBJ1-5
TGTGCCAGCAGCTTAGCGGGGGTGTTTCAGCCCCAGCATTTT
CASSLAGVFQPQHF
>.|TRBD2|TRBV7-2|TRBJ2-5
TGTGCCAGCAGCTCCCGACTAGCGGGGGTTGGAGAGACCCAGTACTTC
CASSSRLAGVGETQYF
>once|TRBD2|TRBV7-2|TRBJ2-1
TGTGCCAGCAGCCCGAGACTAGCGGGGAGCGAGCAGTTCTTC
CASSPRLAGSEQFF
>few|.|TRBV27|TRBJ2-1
TGTGCCAGCATCGGCGGAGTATACTACAATGAGCAGTTCTTC
CASIGGVYYNEQFF
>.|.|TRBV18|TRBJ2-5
TGTGCCAGCTCACCACCGGGGATGGTACAAGAGACCCAGTACTTC
CASSPPGMVQETQYF
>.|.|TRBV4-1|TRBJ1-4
TGCGCCAGCAGCCAAGATTTGAGGGGCAGCGGGTTTGAAAAACTGTTTTTT
CASSQDLRGSGFEKLFF
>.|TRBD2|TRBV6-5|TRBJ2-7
TGTGCCAGCAGTGGGGAACTAGCGGGGACCTACGAGCAGTACTTC
CASSGELAGTYEQYF
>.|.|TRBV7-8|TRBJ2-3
TGTGCCAGCAGCTCATATGATTCAGTCACAGATACGCAGTATTTT
CASSSYDSVTDTQYF
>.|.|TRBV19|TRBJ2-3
TGTGCCAGTAGTATAGGGAGATCCACAGATACGCAGTATTTT
CASSIGRSTDTQYF
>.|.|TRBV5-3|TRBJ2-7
TGTGCCAGAAGCCCAAGGGACACCCCGAGGGAGCAGTACTTC
CARSPRDTPREQYF
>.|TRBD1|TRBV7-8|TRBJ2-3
TGTGCCAGCAGCTTAGCGGCGGGACAGGGGCCAGATACGCAGTATTTT
CASSLAAGQGPDTQYF
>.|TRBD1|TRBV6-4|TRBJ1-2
TGTGCCAGCAGCCCGGGACAGGGGGCTCCTCGGCACACCTTC
CASSPGQGAPRHTF
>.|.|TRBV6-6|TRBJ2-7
TGTGCCAGCAGTTACGAGGTTGTGAACGAGCAGTACTTC
CASSYEVVNEQYF
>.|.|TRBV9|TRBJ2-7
TGTGCCAGCAGCGCCACCGGGGGCAGGGGCCCTTACGAGCAGTACTTC
CASSATGGRGPYEQYF
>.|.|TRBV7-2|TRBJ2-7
TGTGCCAGCAGCCACTCCCAGTCCGAGCAGTACTTC
CASSHSQSEQYF
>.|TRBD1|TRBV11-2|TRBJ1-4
TGTGCCAGCAGCCTCAGACAGGGCGCTGAAAAACTGTTTTTT
CASSLRQGAEKLFF
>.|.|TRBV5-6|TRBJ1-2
TGTGCCAGCAGCCGGGACGTGGTTGCCTATGGCTACACCTTC
CASSRDVVAYGYTF
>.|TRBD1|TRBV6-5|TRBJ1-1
TGTGCCAGCAGTGAGGGGGCGCAAACTGAAGCTTTCTTT
CASSEGAQTEAFF
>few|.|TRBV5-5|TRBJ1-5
TGTGCCAGCAGCTTCATGGGGCAGCCCCAGCATTTT
CASSFMGQPQHF
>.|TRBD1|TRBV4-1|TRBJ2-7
TGCGCCAGCAGCCTAGACAGGGGGCCCTCCTACGAGCAGTACTTC
CASSLDRGPSYEQYF
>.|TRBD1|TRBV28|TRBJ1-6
TGTGCCAGCAGTACAAGGACAGGCTCCTATAATTCACCCCTCCACTTT
CASSTRTGSYNSPLHF
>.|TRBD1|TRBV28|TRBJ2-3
TGTGCCAGCGAAACCGGGACAGGGTATGGAGATACGCAGTATTTT
CASETGTGYGDTQYF
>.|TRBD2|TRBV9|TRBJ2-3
TGTGCCAGCAGCCCCTCAGCGCTAGCGGGGGGCGATACGCAGTATTTT
CASSPSALAGGDTQYF
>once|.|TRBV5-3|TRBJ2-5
TGTGCCTCCCCAGGGGGGCAAGAGACCCAGTACTTC
CASPGGQETQYF
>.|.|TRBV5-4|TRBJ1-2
TGTGCCAGCAGCTTGAAAGGAGCCTATGGCTACACCTTC
CASSLKGAYGYTF
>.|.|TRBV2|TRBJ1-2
TGTGCCAGCAGTGAAGCCTGGATCTATGGCTACACCTTC
CASSEAWIYGYTF
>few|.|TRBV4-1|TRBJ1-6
TGCGCCAGCAGCCAAGGACACTATAATTCACCCCTCCACTTT
CASSQGHYNSPLHF
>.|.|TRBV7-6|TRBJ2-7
TGTGCCAGCAGCTCCGAGGGGGGGGCAGTATACGAGCAGTACTTC
CASSSEGGAVYEQYF
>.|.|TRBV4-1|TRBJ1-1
TGCGCCAGCAGCCGGACCGAGGGGCGGGGGACTGAAGCTTTCTTT
CASSRTEGRGTEAFF